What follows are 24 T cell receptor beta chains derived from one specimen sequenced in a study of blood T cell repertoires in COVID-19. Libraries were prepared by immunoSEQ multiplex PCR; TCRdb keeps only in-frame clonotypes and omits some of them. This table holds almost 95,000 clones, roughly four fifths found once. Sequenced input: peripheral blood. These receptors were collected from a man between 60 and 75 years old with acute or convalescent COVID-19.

The CDR3 bases are TGTGCCAGCAGTTACTCAGAGGGATTCTACAATGAGCAGTTCTTC. Amino acids: CASSYSEGFYNEQFF. V and J are TRBV6-2 or TRBV6-3 and TRBJ2-1, with a possible D match to TRBD2 (5 bases). Germline V gene sequence: CDR1 MNHEY, CDR2 SVGEGT. V was clipped by 0 bases and J by 3 bases, with 9 bases between them. CDR3 length: 15 amino acids.

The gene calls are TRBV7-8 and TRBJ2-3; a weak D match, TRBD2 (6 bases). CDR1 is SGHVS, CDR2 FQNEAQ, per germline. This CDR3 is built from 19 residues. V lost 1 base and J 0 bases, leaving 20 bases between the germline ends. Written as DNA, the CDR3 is TGTGCCAGCAGCTTAGTAGAACGGGCGGGGATTGGGAGCACAGATACGCAGTATTTT. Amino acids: CASSLVERAGIGSTDTQYF.

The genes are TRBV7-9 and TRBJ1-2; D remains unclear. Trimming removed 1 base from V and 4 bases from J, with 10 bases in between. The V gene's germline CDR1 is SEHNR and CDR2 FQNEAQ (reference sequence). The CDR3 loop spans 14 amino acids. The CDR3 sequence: CASSLGEIFYGYTF. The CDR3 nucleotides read TGTGCCAGCAGCTTAGGGGAGATATTCTATGGCTACACCTTC.

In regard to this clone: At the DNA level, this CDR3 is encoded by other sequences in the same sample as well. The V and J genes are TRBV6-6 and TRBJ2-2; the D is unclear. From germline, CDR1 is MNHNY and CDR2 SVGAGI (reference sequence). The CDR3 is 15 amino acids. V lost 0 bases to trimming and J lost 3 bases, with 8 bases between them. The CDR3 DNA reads TGTGCCAGCAGTTACTCCGGGTCCTACACCGGGGAGCTGTTTTTT. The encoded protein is CASSYSGSYTGELFF.

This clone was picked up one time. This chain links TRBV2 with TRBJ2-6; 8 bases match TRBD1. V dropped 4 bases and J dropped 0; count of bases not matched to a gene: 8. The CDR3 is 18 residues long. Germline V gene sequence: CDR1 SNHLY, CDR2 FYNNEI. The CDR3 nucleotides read TGTGCCAGCAGTGCCGGGACAGGCCGTGTCTCTGGGGCCAACGTCCTGACTTTC. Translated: CASSAGTGRVSGANVLTF.

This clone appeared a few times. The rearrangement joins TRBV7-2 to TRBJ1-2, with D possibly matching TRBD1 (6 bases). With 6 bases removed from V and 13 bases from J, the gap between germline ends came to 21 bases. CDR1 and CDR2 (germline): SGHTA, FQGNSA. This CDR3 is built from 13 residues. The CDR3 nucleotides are TGTGCCAGCAGGTTTCTACCAGGGGAGAAGGGCACCTTC. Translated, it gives CASRFLPGEKGTF.

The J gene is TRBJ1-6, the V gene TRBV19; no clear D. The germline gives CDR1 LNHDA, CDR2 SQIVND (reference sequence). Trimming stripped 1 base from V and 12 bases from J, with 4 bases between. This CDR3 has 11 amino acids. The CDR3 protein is CASSIGGPLHF. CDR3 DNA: TGTGCCAGTAGTATAGGAGGACCCCTCCACTTT.

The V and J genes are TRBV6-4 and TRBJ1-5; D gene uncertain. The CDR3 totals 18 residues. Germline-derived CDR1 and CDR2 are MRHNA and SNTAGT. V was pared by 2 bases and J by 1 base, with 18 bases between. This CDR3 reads CASSDNFVGAESNQPQHF. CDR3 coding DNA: TGTGCCAGCAGTGACAATTTCGTAGGAGCGGAGAGCAATCAGCCCCAGCATTTT.

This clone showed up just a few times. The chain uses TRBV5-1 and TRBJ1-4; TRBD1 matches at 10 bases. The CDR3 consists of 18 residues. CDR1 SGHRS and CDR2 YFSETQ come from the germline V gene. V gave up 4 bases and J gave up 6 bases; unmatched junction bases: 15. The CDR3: CASSKTYTDRGRHEKLFF. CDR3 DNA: TGCGCCAGCAGCAAAACCTATACCGACAGGGGGCGACATGAAAAACTGTTTTTT.

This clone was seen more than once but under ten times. The CDR3 bases are TGTGCCAGCAGCGCCGACACAAAAGCCCTCTATGGCTACACCTTC. Amino acid sequence: CASSADTKALYGYTF. The chain joins TRBV7-3 to TRBJ1-2; D is unresolved. V lost 5 bases to trimming and J lost 4 bases, with 17 bases between them. The CDR3 is 15 amino acids. CDR1 and CDR2 (germline): SGHTA, FQGTGA.

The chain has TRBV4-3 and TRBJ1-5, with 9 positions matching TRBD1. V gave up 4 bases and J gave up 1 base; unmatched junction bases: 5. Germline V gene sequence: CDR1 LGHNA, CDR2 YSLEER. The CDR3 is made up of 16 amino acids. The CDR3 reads CASSPRQGGSNQPQHF. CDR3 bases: TGCGCCAGCAGCCCCCGACAGGGGGGCAGCAATCAGCCCCAGCATTTT.

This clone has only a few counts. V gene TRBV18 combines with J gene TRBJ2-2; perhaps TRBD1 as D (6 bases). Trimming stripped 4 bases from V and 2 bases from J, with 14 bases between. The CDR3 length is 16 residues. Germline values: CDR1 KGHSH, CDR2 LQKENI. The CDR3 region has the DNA TGTGCCAGCTCACTAGCCTGGACAGAAAACACCGGGGAGCTGTTTTTT. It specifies CASSLAWTENTGELFF.

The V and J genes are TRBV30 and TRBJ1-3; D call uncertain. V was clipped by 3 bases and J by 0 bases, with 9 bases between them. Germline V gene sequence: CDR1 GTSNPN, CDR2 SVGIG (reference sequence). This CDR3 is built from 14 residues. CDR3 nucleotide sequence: TGTGCCTGGAGATATAGTCACTCTGGAAACACCATATATTTT. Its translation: CAWRYSHSGNTIYF. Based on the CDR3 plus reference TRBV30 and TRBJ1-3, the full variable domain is SQTIHQWPATLVQPVGSPLSLECTVEGTSNPNLYWYRQAAGRGLQLLFYSVGIGQISSEVPQNLSASRPQDRQFILSSKKLLLSDSGFYLCAWRYSHSGNTIYFGEGSWLTVV.

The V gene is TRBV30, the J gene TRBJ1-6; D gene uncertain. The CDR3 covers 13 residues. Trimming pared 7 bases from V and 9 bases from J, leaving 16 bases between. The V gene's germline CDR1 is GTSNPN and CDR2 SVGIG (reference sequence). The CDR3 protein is CALERGNRSPLHF. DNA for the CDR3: TGTGCCTTAGAACGAGGGAACCGTTCACCCCTCCACTTT.

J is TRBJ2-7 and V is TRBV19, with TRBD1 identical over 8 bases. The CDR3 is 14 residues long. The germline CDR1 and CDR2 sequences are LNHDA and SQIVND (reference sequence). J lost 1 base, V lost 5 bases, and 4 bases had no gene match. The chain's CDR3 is CASSAGQGSYEQYF. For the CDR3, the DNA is TGTGCCAGTAGTGCCGGACAGGGTTCCTACGAGCAGTACTTC.

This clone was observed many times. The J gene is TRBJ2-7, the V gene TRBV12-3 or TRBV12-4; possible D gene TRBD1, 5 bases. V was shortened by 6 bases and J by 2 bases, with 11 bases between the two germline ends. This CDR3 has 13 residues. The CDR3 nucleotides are TGTGCCAGCAGCCTCTGGACAACCTACGAGCAGTACTTC. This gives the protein CASSLWTTYEQYF.

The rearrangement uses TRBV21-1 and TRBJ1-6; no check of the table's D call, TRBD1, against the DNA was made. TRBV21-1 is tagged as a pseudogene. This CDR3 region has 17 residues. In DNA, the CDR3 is TGTGCCAGCAGCGAACGACAGGGGAGGACTATGAATTCACCCCTCCACTTT. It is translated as CASSERQGRTMNSPLHF.

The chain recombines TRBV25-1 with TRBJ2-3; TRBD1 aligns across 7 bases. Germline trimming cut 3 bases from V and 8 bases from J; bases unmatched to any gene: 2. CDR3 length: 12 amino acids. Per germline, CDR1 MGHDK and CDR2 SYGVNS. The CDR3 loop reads CASSDGQVTQYF. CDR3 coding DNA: TGTGCCAGCAGTGATGGACAGGTTACGCAGTATTTT.

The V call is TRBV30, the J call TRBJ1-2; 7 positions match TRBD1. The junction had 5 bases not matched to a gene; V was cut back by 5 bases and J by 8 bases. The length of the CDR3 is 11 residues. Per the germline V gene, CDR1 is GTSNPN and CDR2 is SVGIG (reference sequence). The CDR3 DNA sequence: TGTGCCTGGGCCTCAGGGGGAGGCTACACCTTC. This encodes CAWASGGGYTF.

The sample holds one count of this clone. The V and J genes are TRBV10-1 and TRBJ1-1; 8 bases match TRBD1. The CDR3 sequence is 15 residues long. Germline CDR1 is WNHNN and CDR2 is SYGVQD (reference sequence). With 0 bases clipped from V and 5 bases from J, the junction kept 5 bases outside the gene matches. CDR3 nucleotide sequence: TGCGCCAGCAGTGAGTCTCTAACAGGGGGAACTGAAGCTTTCTTT. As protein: CASSESLTGGTEAFF.

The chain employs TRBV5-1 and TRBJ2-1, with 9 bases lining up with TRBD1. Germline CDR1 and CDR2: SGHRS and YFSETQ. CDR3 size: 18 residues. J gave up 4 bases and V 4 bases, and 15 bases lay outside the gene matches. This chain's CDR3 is CASSTLTGQGPLYNEQFF. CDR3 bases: TGCGCCAGCAGCACACTTACGGGACAGGGCCCCCTTTACAATGAGCAGTTCTTC.

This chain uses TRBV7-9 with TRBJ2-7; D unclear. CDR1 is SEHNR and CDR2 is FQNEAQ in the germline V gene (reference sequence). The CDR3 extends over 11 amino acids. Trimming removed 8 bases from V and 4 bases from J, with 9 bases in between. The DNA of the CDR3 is TGTGCCAGCCAGGCCTTTTACGAGCAGTACTTC. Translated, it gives CASQAFYEQYF.

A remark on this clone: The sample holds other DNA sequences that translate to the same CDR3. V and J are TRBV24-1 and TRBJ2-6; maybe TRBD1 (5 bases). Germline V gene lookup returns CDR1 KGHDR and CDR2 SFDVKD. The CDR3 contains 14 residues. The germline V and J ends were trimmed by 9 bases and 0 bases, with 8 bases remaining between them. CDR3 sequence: CATLDSSGANVLTF. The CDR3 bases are TGTGCCACCCTTGACAGCTCTGGGGCCAACGTCCTGACTTTC.

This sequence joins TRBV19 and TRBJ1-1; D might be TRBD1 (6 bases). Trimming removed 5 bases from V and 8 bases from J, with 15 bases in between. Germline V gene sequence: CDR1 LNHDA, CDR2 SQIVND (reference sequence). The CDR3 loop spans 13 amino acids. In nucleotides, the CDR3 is TGTGCCAGTAGTCCCACCCCCGGGACAGAAGCTTTCTTT. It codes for CASSPTPGTEAFF.